This T cell receptor (beta chain) was identified during a study of blood T cell repertoires in COVID-19. Study-level background: The origin of the acute and convalescent COVID-19 samples was the United States, Italy and Spain.

Libraries were prepared by immunoSEQ multiplex PCR; TCRdb keeps only in-frame clonotypes and omits some of them. This table has 55,000 to 65,000 clones, around four fifths appearing once. The sequenced sample was peripheral blood. The receptor was derived from a human donor in a cohort sampled during active COVID-19.

Here the CDR3 DNA reads TGTGCCAGCAGCTTAGAGGCAGGTTCGAATGAGCAGTTCTTC. It codes for CASSLEAGSNEQFF. The chain links TRBV7-9 to TRBJ2-1, with D hard to call. CDR1 and CDR2 from the germline V gene are SEHNR and FQNEAQ (reference sequence). The CDR3 totals 14 residues. The V and J ends lost 1 base and 7 bases respectively, with 11 bases between them. The full variable domain, its missing parts supplied by reference TRBV7-9 and TRBJ2-1, is DTGVSQNPRHKITKRGQNVTFRCDPISEHNRLYWYRQTLGQGPEFLTYFQNEAQLEKSRLLSDRFSAERPKGSFSTLEIQRTEQGDSAMYLCASSLEAGSNEQFFGPGTRLTVL.